Here is one TCR beta chain with its context. The ends lost 6 bases at V and 8 bases at J; junction bases unmatched: 10. The germline V gene has CDR1 LNHDA and CDR2 SQIVND (reference sequence). The CDR3 is made up of 14 amino acids. The data belong to a study of T cell changes during pregnancy in multiple sclerosis. Only in-frame clones appear in the TCRdb table, and some are missing; sequencing was by immunoSEQ multiplex PCR. The sample lists around 50,000 clones; 90% to 95% were seen once. The TCR sequence derives from a female donor with multiple sclerosis, enrolled in a pregnancy study. The sequencing used CD4+ T cells from peripheral blood mononuclear cells, collected in the second trimester of pregnancy. J is TRBJ1-2 and V is TRBV19; TRBD1 agrees at 9 bases. The CDR3 here is CASRSTGGLWGYTF. The DNA for the CDR3 is TGTGCCAGTAGGTCGACAGGGGGTCTGTGGGGCTACACCTTC.